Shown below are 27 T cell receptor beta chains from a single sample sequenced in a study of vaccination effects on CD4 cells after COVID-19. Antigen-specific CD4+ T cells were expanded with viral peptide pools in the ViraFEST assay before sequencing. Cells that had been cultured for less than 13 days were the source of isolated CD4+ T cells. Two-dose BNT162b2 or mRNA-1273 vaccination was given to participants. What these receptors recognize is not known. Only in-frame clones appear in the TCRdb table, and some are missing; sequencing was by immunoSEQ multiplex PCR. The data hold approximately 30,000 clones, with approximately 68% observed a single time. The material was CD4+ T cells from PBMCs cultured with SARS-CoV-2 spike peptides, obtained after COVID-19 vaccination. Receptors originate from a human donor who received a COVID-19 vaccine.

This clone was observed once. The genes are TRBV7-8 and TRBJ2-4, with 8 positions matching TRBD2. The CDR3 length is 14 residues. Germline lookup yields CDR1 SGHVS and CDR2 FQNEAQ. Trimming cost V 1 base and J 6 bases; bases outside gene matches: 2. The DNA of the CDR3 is TGTGCCAGCAGCTTAGACGGGGGGGCAAACATTCAGTACTTC. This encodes CASSLDGGANIQYF.

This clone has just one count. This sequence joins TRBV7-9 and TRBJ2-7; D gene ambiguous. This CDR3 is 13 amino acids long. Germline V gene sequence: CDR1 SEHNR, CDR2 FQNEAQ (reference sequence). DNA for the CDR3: TGTGCGGTGGGCTCCGAAGTGGCCTACGAGCAGTACTTC. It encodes CAVGSEVAYEQYF.

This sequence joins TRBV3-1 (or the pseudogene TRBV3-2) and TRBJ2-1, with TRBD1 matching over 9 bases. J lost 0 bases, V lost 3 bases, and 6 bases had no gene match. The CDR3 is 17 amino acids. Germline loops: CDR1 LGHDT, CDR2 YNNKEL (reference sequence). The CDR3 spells CASSQNRGRSSYNEQFF. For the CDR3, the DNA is TGTGCCAGCAGCCAGAACAGGGGGCGTTCCTCCTACAATGAGCAGTTCTTC.

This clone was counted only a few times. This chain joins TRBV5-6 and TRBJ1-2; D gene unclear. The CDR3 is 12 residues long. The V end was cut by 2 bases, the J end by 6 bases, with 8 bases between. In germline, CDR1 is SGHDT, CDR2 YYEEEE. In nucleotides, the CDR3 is TGTGCCAGCAGCTTCATGGTAGATGGCTACACCTTC. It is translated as CASSFMVDGYTF.

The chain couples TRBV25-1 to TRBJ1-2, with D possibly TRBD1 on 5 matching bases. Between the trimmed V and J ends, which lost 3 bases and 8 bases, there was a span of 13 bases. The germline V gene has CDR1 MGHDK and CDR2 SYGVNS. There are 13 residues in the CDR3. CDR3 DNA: TGTGCCAGCAGTGAGGGGGACCTCACAGGCTACACCTTC. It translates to CASSEGDLTGYTF.

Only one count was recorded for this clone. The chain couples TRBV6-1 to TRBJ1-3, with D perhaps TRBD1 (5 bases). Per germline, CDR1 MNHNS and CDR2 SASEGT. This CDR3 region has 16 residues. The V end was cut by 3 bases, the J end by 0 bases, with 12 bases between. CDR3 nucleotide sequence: TGTGCCAGCAGTGACCCAGGACAAATCTCTGGAAACACCATATATTTT. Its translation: CASSDPGQISGNTIYF.

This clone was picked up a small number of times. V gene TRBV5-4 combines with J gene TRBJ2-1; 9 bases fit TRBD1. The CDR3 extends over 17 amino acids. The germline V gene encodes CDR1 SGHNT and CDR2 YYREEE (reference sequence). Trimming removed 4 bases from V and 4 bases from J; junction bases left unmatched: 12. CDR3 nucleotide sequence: TGTGCCAGCAGCCCGGAGGGCATGGGACAGGGTTACAATGAGCAGTTCTTC. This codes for CASSPEGMGQGYNEQFF. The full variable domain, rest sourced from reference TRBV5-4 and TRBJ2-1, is ETGVTQSPTHLIKTRGQQVTLRCSSQSGHNTVSWYQQALGQGPQFIFQYYREEENGRGNFPPRFSGLQFPNYSSELNVNALELDDSALYLCASSPEGMGQGYNEQFFGPGTRLTVL.

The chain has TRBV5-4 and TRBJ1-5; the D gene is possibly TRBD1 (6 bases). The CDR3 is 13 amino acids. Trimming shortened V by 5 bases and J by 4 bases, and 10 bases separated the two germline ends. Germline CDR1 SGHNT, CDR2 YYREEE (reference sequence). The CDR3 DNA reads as TGTGCCAGCAGTACAGGGAGTAATCAGCCCCAGCATTTT. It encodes CASSTGSNQPQHF.

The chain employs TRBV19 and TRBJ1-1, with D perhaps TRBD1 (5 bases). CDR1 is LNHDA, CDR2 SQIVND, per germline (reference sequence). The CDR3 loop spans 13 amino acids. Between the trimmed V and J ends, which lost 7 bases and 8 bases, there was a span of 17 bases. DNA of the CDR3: TGTGCCAGTAATAATCAGGGAACCTACGAAGCTTTCTTT. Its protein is CASNNQGTYEAFF.

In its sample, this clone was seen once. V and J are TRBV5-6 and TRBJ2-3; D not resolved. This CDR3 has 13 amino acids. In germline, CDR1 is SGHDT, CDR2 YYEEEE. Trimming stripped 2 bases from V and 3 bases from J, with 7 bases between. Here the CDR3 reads CASSLSRTDTQYF. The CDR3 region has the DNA TGTGCCAGCAGCTTATCTAGGACAGATACGCAGTATTTT. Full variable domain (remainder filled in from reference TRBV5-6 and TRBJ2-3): DAGVTQSPTHLIKTRGQQVTLRCSPKSGHDTVSWYQQALGQGPQFIFQYYEEEERQRGNFPDRFSGHQFPNYSSELNVNALLLGDSALYLCASSLSRTDTQYFGPGTRLTVL.

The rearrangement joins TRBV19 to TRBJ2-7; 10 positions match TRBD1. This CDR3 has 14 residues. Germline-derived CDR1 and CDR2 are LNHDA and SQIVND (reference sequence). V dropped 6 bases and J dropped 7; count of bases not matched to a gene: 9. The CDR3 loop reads CASRPGQGTSEQYF. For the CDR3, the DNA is TGTGCCAGTAGACCGGGACAGGGGACCTCGGAGCAGTACTTC.

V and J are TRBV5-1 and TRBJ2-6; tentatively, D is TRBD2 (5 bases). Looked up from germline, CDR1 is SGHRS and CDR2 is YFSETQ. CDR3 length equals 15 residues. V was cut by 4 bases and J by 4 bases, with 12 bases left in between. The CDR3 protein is CASSTNVAGANVLTF. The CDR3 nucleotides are TGCGCCAGCAGCACTAACGTAGCGGGGGCCAACGTCCTGACTTTC.

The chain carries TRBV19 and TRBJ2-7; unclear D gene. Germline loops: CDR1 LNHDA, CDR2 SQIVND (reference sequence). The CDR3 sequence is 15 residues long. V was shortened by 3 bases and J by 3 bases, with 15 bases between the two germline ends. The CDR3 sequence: CASSMTPLMGYEQYF. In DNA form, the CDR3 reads TGTGCCAGTAGTATGACACCCCTAATGGGCTACGAGCAGTACTTC. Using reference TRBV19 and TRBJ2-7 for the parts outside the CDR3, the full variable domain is DGGITQSPKYLFRKEGQNVTLSCEQNLNHDAMYWYRQDPGQGLRLIYYSQIVNDFQKGDIAEGYSVSREKKESFPLTVTSAQKNPTAFYLCASSMTPLMGYEQYFGPGTRLTVT.

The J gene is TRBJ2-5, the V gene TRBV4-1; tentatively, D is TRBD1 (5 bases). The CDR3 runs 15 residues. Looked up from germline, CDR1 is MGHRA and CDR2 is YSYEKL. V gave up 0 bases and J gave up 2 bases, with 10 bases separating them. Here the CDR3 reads CASSQDPPGQETQYF. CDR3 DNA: TGCGCCAGCAGCCAAGATCCCCCAGGGCAAGAGACCCAGTACTTC.

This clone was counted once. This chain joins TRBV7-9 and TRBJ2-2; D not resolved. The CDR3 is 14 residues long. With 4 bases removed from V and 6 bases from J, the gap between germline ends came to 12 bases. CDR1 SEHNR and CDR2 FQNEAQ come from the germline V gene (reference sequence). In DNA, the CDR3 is TGTGCCAGCAGCTCCCATGGGGTCGCCGGGGAGCTGTTTTTT. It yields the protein CASSSHGVAGELFF.

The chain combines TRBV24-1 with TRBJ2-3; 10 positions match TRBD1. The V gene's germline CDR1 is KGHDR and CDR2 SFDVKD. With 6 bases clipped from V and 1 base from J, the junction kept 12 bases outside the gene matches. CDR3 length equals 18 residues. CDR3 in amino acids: CATSSQEGGTGGTDTQYF. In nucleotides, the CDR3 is TGTGCCACCAGTTCTCAAGAAGGGGGGACAGGGGGCACAGATACGCAGTATTTT.

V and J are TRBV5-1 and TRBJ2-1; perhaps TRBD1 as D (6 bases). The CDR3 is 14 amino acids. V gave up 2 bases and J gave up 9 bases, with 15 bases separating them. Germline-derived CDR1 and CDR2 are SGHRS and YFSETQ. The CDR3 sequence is CASSFQQGSGEQFF. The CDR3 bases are TGCGCCAGCAGCTTTCAACAGGGTTCCGGTGAGCAGTTCTTC.

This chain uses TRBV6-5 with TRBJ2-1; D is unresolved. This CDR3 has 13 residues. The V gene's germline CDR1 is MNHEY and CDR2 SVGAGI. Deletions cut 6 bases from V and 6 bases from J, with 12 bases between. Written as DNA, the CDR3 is TGTGCCAGCAGCCTCGCCCCGGGCAATGAGCAGTTCTTC. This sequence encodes CASSLAPGNEQFF.

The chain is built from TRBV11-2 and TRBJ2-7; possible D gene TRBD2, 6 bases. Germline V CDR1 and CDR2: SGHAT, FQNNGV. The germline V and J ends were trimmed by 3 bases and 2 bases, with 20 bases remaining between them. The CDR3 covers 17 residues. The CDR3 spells CASSFRLSGVITYEQYF. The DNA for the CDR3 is TGTGCCAGCAGCTTCAGGTTGTCGGGAGTTATTACCTACGAGCAGTACTTC. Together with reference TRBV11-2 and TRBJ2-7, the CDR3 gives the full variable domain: EAGVAQSPRYKIIEKRQSVAFWCNPISGHATLYWYQQILGQGPKLLIQFQNNGVVDDSQLPKDRFSAERLKGVDSTLKIQPAKLEDSAVYLCASSFRLSGVITYEQYFGPGTRLTVT.

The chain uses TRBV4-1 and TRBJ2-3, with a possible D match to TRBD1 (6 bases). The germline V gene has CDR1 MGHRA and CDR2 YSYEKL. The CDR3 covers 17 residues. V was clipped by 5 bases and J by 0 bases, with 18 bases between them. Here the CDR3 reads CASSKQAGTLSTDTQYF. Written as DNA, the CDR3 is TGCGCCAGCAGCAAACAGGCCGGGACACTTAGCACAGATACGCAGTATTTT.

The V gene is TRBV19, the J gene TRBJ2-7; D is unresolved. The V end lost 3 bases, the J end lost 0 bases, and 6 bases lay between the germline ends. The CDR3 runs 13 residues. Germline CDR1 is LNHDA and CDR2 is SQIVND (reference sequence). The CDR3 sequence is CASSMVGSYEQYF. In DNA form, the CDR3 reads TGTGCCAGTAGTATGGTCGGCTCCTACGAGCAGTACTTC. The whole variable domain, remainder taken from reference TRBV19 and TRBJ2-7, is DGGITQSPKYLFRKEGQNVTLSCEQNLNHDAMYWYRQDPGQGLRLIYYSQIVNDFQKGDIAEGYSVSREKKESFPLTVTSAQKNPTAFYLCASSMVGSYEQYFGPGTRLTVT.

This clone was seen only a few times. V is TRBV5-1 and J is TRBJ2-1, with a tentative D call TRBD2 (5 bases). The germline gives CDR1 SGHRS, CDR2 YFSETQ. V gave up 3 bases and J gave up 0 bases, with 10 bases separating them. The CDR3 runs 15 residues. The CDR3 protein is CASSSGGGSYNEQFF. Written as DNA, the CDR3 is TGCGCCAGCAGCTCCGGCGGAGGCTCCTACAATGAGCAGTTCTTC. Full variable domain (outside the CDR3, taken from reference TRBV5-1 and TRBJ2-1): KAGVTQTPRYLIKTRGQQVTLSCSPISGHRSVSWYQQTPGQGLQFLFEYFSETQRNKGNFPGRFSGRQFSNSRSEMNVSTLELGDSALYLCASSSGGGSYNEQFFGPGTRLTVL.

CDR3 nucleotide sequence: TGTGCCAGCAGCGTAGCGACAGGGAATATGGCCGGGGAGCTGTTTTTT. Its translation is CASSVATGNMAGELFF. The chain couples TRBV9 to TRBJ2-2; 7 positions agree with TRBD1. CDR3 length equals 16 residues. Germline V gene data show CDR1 as SGDLS and CDR2 as YYNGEE. Trimming at V came to 0 bases and at J to 6 bases, leaving 8 bases not matched to a gene.

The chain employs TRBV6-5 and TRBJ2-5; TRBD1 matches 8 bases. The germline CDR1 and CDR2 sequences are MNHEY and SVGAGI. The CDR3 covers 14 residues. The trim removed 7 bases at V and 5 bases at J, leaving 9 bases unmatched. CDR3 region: CASTRQGMKETQYF. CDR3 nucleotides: TGTGCCAGCACCCGACAGGGGATGAAGGAGACCCAGTACTTC.

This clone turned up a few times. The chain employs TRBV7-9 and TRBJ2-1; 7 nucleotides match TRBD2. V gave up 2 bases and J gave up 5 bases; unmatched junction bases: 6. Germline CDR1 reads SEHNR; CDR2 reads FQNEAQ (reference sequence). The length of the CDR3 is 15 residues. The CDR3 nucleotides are TGTGCCAGCAGCTTACTTAGCGGGTTACACAATGAGCAGTTCTTC. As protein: CASSLLSGLHNEQFF.

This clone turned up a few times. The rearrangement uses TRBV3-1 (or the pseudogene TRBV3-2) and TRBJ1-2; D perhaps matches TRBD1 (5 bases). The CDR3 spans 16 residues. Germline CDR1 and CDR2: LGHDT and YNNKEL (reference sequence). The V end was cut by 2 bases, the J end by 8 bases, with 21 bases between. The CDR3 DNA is TGTGCCAGCAGCCAAACTCCCGAAGGGGTCGGGGAAGGCTACACCTTC. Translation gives CASSQTPEGVGEGYTF.

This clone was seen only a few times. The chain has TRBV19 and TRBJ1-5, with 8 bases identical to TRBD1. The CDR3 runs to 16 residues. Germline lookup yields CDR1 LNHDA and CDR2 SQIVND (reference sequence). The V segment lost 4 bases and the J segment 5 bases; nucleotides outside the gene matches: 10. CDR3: CASSTLGQGMYQPQHF. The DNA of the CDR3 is TGTGCCAGTAGTACCCTCGGACAGGGCATGTATCAGCCCCAGCATTTT.